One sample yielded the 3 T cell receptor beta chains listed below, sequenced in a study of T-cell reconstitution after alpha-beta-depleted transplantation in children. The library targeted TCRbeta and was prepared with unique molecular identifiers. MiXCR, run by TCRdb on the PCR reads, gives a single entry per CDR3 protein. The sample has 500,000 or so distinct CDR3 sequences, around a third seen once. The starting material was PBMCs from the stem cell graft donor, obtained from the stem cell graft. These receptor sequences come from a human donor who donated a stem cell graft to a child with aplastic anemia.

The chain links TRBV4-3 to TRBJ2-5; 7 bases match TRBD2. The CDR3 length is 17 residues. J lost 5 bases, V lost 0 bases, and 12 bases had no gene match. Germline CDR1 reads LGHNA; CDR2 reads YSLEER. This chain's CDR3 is CASSQDSHGGGSETQYF. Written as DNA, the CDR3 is TGCGCCAGCAGCCAAGATTCCCATGGCGGGGGTTCCGAGACCCAGTACTTC.

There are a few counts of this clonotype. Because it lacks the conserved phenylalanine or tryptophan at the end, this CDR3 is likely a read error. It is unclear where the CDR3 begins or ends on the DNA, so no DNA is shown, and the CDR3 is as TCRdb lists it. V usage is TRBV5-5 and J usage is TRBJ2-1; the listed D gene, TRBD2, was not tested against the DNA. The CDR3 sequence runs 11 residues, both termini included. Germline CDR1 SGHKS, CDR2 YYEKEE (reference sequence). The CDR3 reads CASSLSGRASL.

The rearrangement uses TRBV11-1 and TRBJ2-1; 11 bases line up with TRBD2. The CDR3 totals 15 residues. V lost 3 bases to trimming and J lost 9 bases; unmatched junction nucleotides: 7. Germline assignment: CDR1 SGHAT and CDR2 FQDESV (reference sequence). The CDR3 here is CASSLWLAGGGEQFF. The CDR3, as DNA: TGTGCCAGCAGCTTGTGGCTAGCGGGAGGTGGTGAGCAGTTCTTC.